This TCR beta chain was obtained from a study of blood T cell repertoires in COVID-19. Study-level background: Acute and convalescent COVID-19 specimens originated in the United States, Italy and Spain. Nucleic acid was either cDNA or gDNA, and it came from T cells, B-cell-depleted T cells, or PBMCs.

Source study methods: The authors estimated nucleated cell counts from reference gene primer amplification. The assay was immunoSEQ multiplex PCR, and TCRdb's table has in-frame clones only and misses some. The V and J calls and the clone size are those of that table, but D and trimming were determined from the DNA. In the table there are 250,000 to 350,000 clones, approximately 86% of which are singletons. Note on this clone: Compared with germline, one end of the junction differs, possibly owing to a read error.

This CDR3 spans 13 amino acids. Germline V gene sequence: CDR1 SGHRS, CDR2 YFSETQ. The source material was peripheral blood. The V call is TRBV5-1, the J call TRBJ1-1; D call uncertain. The receptor's source is a man aged 18 to 30 with active or convalescent COVID-19. The CDR3 region has the DNA TGCGCCAGCAGATTGGAGAGGAACACTGAAGCTTTCTTT. It codes for CASRLERNTEAFF.